Below, 25 T cell receptor beta chains from the same sample are listed, as sequenced in a study of cytomegalovirus exposure and HLA in healthy donors. Primers for the PCR totalled 60 Vbeta and 13 Jbeta. Clones were sequenced by immunoSEQ multiplex PCR, and TCRdb holds only the in-frame ones, with some missing. Of some 170,000 clones listed, roughly four fifths are singletons. The sequenced material came from PBMCs. Source of these receptors: a woman between 18 and 30 years old in good health and CMV-seronegative.

The chain combines TRBV27 with TRBJ2-2; 9 positions agree with TRBD1. V shed 6 bases and J 9 bases; nucleotides not matched to a gene: 17. CDR1 is MNHEY and CDR2 is SMNVEV in the germline V gene (reference sequence). This CDR3 is built from 17 residues. The CDR3 protein is CASSLLLTGGSGRELFF. CDR3 sequence (DNA): TGTGCCAGCAGCTTACTCCTGACAGGGGGAAGTGGCAGGGAGCTGTTTTTT.

The rearrangement links TRBV6-1 to TRBJ1-1; 7 nucleotides match TRBD1. This CDR3 comprises 14 residues. Unmatched junction bases numbered 8, after V lost 6 bases and J lost 4 bases. Germline CDR1 is MNHNS and CDR2 is SASEGT. The DNA of the CDR3 is TGTGCCAGCAGGGGAGGAGGGGGCGCCACTGAAGCTTTCTTT. It specifies CASRGGGGATEAFF.

The gene calls are TRBV6-1 and TRBJ2-5; 7 bases match TRBD2. The CDR3 sequence is 15 residues long. Per germline, CDR1 MNHNS and CDR2 SASEGT. Losses at the gene ends were 5 bases for V and 0 bases for J; bases not matched to a gene: 6. In nucleotides, the CDR3 is TGTGCCAGCAGTCCCTCCGGGACTAACCAAGAGACCCAGTACTTC. Its protein product is CASSPSGTNQETQYF.

The chain links TRBV6-1 to TRBJ2-7, with D possibly TRBD2 on 5 matching bases. Germline V lookup: CDR1 MNHNS, CDR2 SASEGT. The CDR3 length is 13 residues. The V end was cut by 2 bases, the J end by 2 bases, with 7 bases between. CDR3 nucleotide sequence: TGTGCCAGCAGTGAACCCGGGGCCTACGAGCAGTACTTC. Amino acids: CASSEPGAYEQYF.

This rearrangement joins TRBV5-8 to TRBJ2-1, with D uncertain. CDR3 size: 15 residues. The V end was cut by 2 bases, the J end by 0 bases, with 9 bases between. CDR1 is SGHTS, CDR2 YDEGEE, per germline. CDR3 nucleotide sequence: TGTGCCAGCAGCTTTCACCCGAGCTCCTACAATGAGCAGTTCTTC. It encodes CASSFHPSSYNEQFF.

The chain combines TRBV7-9 with TRBJ2-1; 7 bases are a match to TRBD2. The CDR3 covers 15 residues. Looked up from germline, CDR1 is SEHNR and CDR2 is FQNEAQ (reference sequence). Trimming cost V 5 bases and J 2 bases; bases outside gene matches: 6. The CDR3 nucleotides are TGTGCCAGCAGCCCCACACTAGCGACCTACAATGAGCAGTTCTTC. Its protein is CASSPTLATYNEQFF.

The chain carries TRBV5-1 and TRBJ1-5; D is ambiguous. Trimming took off 5 bases at V and 1 base at J, with 13 bases between the two ends. CDR3 length: 15 residues. Germline values: CDR1 SGHRS, CDR2 YFSETQ. The CDR3 is CASRRDIISNQPQHF. As DNA, the CDR3 is TGCGCCAGCAGAAGAGACATAATAAGCAATCAGCCCCAGCATTTT.

The chain employs TRBV10-2 and TRBJ2-5, with D unclear. Trimming left V 0 bases short and J 7 bases short, with 12 bases between. The germline V gene encodes CDR1 WSHSY and CDR2 SAAADI. The CDR3 is made up of 14 amino acids. The CDR3: CASSESGTTGTQYF. The CDR3 DNA sequence: TGCGCCAGCAGTGAGTCGGGTACTACCGGGACCCAGTACTTC.

This chain links TRBV7-9 with TRBJ1-6; no clear D gene. V was cut by 5 bases and J by 8 bases, with 19 bases left in between. The CDR3 spans 16 residues. Germline V lookup: CDR1 SEHNR, CDR2 FQNEAQ (reference sequence). This CDR3 is CASSPPAALADSPLHF. The DNA for the CDR3 is TGTGCCAGCAGCCCCCCGGCGGCGCTCGCGGATTCACCCCTCCACTTT.

The chain uses TRBV7-9 and TRBJ2-3, with D perhaps matching TRBD1 (5 bases). The V end lost 0 bases, the J end lost 0 bases, and 7 bases lay between the germline ends. CDR1 is SEHNR and CDR2 is FQNEAQ in the germline V gene (reference sequence). CDR3 length equals 15 residues. Written as DNA, the CDR3 is TGTGCCAGCAGCTTAGCTCAGGGAAGCACAGATACGCAGTATTTT. Its translation is CASSLAQGSTDTQYF.

Concerning this clone: Other DNA sequences in this sample translate to the same CDR3. The genes are TRBV5-1 and TRBJ1-3, with TRBD1 as a possible D gene (6 bases). The CDR3 is 14 amino acids. CDR1 is SGHRS and CDR2 is YFSETQ in the germline V gene. V was shortened by 4 bases and J by 1 base, with 9 bases between the two germline ends. CDR3 loop: CASSLQGSGNTIYF. The DNA of the CDR3 is TGCGCCAGCAGCCTACAGGGTTCTGGAAACACCATATATTTT.

The chain carries TRBV5-1 and TRBJ2-2; no definite D call. The CDR3 totals 15 residues. V was clipped by 4 bases and J by 2 bases, with 12 bases between them. CDR1 SGHRS and CDR2 YFSETQ come from the germline V gene. In nucleotides, the CDR3 is TGCGCCAGCAGCCCCACAGCTTTCAACACCGGGGAGCTGTTTTTT. This translates into CASSPTAFNTGELFF. The full variable domain, in which reference TRBV5-1 and TRBJ2-2 provide the parts outside the CDR3, is KAGVTQTPRYLIKTRGQQVTLSCSPISGHRSVSWYQQTPGQGLQFLFEYFSETQRNKGNFPGRFSGRQFSNSRSEMNVSTLELGDSALYLCASSPTAFNTGELFFGEGSRLTVL.

The chain joins TRBV6-1 to TRBJ2-7; 12 bases fit TRBD1. Per germline, CDR1 MNHNS and CDR2 SASEGT. V shed 2 bases and J 7 bases; nucleotides not matched to a gene: 6. The CDR3 contains 15 residues. The CDR3 DNA reads TGTGCCAGCAGTGAAAGGGGACAGGGGGCGCGGGAGCAGTACTTC. Its protein product is CASSERGQGAREQYF.

V gene TRBV6-1 combines with J gene TRBJ1-5, with a tentative D call TRBD1 (5 bases). The CDR3 sequence is 15 residues long. CDR1 and CDR2 from the germline V gene are MNHNS and SASEGT. V lost 6 bases to trimming and J lost 1 base, with 13 bases between them. CDR3 protein: CASRGEQASNQPQHF. The CDR3 nucleotides are TGTGCCAGCAGAGGTGAACAGGCCAGCAATCAGCCCCAGCATTTT.

The chain is built from TRBV10-2 and TRBJ1-3; tentative D call: TRBD1 (6 bases). V lost 4 bases, J lost 4 bases, and 14 bases lay in between. Germline CDR1 and CDR2: WSHSY and SAAADI. The CDR3 runs 15 residues. In DNA, the CDR3 is TGCGCCAGCAGTGGGGGCAGGGGCTCCGGAAACACCATATATTTT. Translated: CASSGGRGSGNTIYF.

V is TRBV4-2 and J is TRBJ2-1; D unclear. Germline V gene data show CDR1 as LGHNA and CDR2 as YNFKEQ. V lost 1 base to trimming and J lost 9 bases, with 13 bases between them. CDR3 length: 14 amino acids. The CDR3 here is CASSQVMSSGEQFF. The CDR3 coding sequence is TGTGCCAGCAGCCAAGTTATGTCATCGGGTGAGCAGTTCTTC.

This chain connects TRBV5-1 to TRBJ1-5; 9 nucleotides line up with TRBD1. The CDR3 loop spans 17 amino acids. Germline trimming cut 3 bases from V and 8 bases from J; bases unmatched to any gene: 15. Germline V gene data show CDR1 as SGHRS and CDR2 as YFSETQ. The CDR3, as DNA: TGCGCCAGCAGCTCCGGGACAGGGACGGCTTTCAGGGAGCCCCAGCATTTT. This sequence encodes CASSSGTGTAFREPQHF.

The V call is TRBV5-1, the J call TRBJ1-1, with 7 bases that match TRBD1. Germline CDR1 reads SGHRS; CDR2 reads YFSETQ. There are 14 residues in the CDR3. J lost 5 bases, V lost 2 bases, and 6 bases had no gene match. The CDR3 is CASSFEYRGTEAFF. For the CDR3, the DNA is TGCGCCAGCAGCTTTGAGTACAGGGGAACTGAAGCTTTCTTT.

The chain has TRBV18 and TRBJ2-7; TRBD1 matches 11 bases. This CDR3 contains 14 residues. J lost 4 bases, V lost 6 bases, and 5 bases had no gene match. Germline V gene data show CDR1 as KGHSH and CDR2 as LQKENI. The CDR3 loop reads CASSDRDRGYEQYF. CDR3 DNA sequence: TGTGCCAGCTCTGACCGGGACAGGGGGTACGAGCAGTACTTC.

This clone was seen just once. The gene calls are TRBV29-1 and TRBJ2-6; D gene uncertain. Germline CDR1 reads SQVTM; CDR2 reads ANQGSEA. With 7 bases removed from V and 4 bases from J, the gap between germline ends came to 8 bases. This CDR3 region has 12 residues. This CDR3 is CSAKTGANVLTF. The CDR3 coding sequence is TGCAGCGCTAAGACAGGGGCCAACGTCCTGACTTTC.

The CDR3 DNA is TGTGCCAGCAGCTTTCTTCCTGGCCACGAGCAGTACTTC. Translated, it gives CASSFLPGHEQYF. The genes are TRBV11-1 and TRBJ2-7; D not resolved. The V gene lost 3 bases and the J gene lost 5 bases, with 11 bases spanning the gap. The CDR3 runs to 13 residues. The germline V gene encodes CDR1 SGHAT and CDR2 FQDESV (reference sequence).

This chain connects TRBV5-1 to TRBJ1-1; 7 nucleotides line up with TRBD1. The CDR3 has 15 amino acids. The V and J ends lost 5 bases and 5 bases, in that order; junction bases with no gene match: 12. Germline V gives CDR1 SGHRS, CDR2 YFSETQ. As DNA, the CDR3 is TGCGCCAGCAGGCAGGGACAGCTCTTTGATACTGAAGCTTTCTTT. Protein product: CASRQGQLFDTEAFF.

The V and J genes are TRBV5-1 and TRBJ2-5; 7 bases align to TRBD2. CDR1 and CDR2 (germline): SGHRS, YFSETQ. V trimming: 1 base; J trimming: 5 bases; junction bases outside the gene matches: 2. The CDR3 spans 13 residues. CDR3: CASSLRTRETQYF. CDR3 coding DNA: TGCGCCAGCAGCTTGAGGACTAGGGAGACCCAGTACTTC. The full variable domain, in which reference TRBV5-1 and TRBJ2-5 provide the parts outside the CDR3, is KAGVTQTPRYLIKTRGQQVTLSCSPISGHRSVSWYQQTPGQGLQFLFEYFSETQRNKGNFPGRFSGRQFSNSRSEMNVSTLELGDSALYLCASSLRTRETQYFGPGTRLLVL.

The chain links TRBV19 to TRBJ1-4; perhaps TRBD1 as D (5 bases). Trimming cost V 9 bases and J 2 bases, with 13 bases left between them. CDR3 length equals 14 residues. The germline V gene encodes CDR1 LNHDA and CDR2 SQIVND (reference sequence). The CDR3 region has the DNA TGTGCCAGGCACAAGGGGTACACTAATGAAAAACTGTTTTTT. Residues: CARHKGYTNEKLFF.

This clone has only a few counts. The V gene is TRBV6-6, the J gene TRBJ2-5, with D possibly matching TRBD1 (8 bases). The CDR3 is 15 amino acids. The V end lost 5 bases, the J end lost 5 bases, and 18 bases lay between the germline ends. Germline V gene data show CDR1 as MNHNY and CDR2 as SVGAGI (reference sequence). Here the CDR3 DNA reads TGTGCCAGCAGTCCCGACAGGGGAGGGTCGGAGACCCAGTACTTC. This translates into CASSPDRGGSETQYF.